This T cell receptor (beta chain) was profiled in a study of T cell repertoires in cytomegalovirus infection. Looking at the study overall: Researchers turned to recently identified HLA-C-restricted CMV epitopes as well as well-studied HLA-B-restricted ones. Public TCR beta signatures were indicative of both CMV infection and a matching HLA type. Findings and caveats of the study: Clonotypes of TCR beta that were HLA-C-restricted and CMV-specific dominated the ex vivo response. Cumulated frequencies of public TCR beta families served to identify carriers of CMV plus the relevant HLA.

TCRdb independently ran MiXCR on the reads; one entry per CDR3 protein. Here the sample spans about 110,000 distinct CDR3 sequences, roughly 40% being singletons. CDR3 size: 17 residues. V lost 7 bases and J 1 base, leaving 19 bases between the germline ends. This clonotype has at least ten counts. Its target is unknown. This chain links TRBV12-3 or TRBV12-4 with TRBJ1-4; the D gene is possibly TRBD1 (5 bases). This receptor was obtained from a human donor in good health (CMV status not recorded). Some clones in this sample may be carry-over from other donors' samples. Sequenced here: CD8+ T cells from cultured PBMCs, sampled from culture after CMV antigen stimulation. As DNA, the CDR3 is TGTGCCAGCAACCCCGGGCAGGGCTTTGAAACTAATGAAAAACTGTTTTTT. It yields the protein CASNPGQGFETNEKLFF.